These T cell receptor beta chains were read from a single sample in a study of blood T cell repertoires in COVID-19. Repertoires were generated with immunoSEQ multiplex PCR, while TCRdb's copy carries only in-frame clones and drops some. In the table there are fewer than 350,000 clones, about nine tenths of which are singletons. Source material: PBMCs or T cells enriched from blood (not recorded which). These receptors all stem from a woman in her 30s who had been exposed to COVID-19. The CDR3 runs from the conserved cysteine through the conserved F or W. Not every row has a clone size; where given, it reads once, few, many or a size class.

J	size	V	CDR3
TRBJ1-4	once	TRBV24-1	CATSDPRQGGLFF
TRBJ1-5	once	TRBV7-9	CASSHPGRPGAQHF
TRBJ2-7	-	TRBV3-1/TRBV3-2	CASSQVGSGEQYF
TRBJ1-1	-	TRBV29-1	CSVAGAMNTEAFF
TRBJ2-2	-	TRBV19	CASSFPLNTGELFF
TRBJ2-7	-	TRBV6-5	CASSSGLAGDEQYF
TRBJ2-1	-	TRBV5-6	CASSIRDRSYNEQFF
TRBJ2-1	-	TRBV11-3	CASSLERRLSGNEQFF
TRBJ1-2	-	TRBV28	CASSPPPGQGTWGYTF
TRBJ2-7	-	TRBV19	CASSLDRGGKNEQYF
TRBJ2-5	-	TRBV5-1	CASSLGLGLRETQYF
TRBJ2-7	-	TRBV27	CASRTSGNYEQYF
TRBJ2-2	-	TRBV7-3	CASSLRPRGLAANTGELFF
TRBJ2-7	-	TRBV28	CASTTGDDSYEQYF
TRBJ1-4	-	TRBV28	CASRGGQGDEKLFF
TRBJ1-1	-	TRBV7-3	CASSFSGNTEAFF
TRBJ1-4	-	TRBV7-9	CASSLETGGAEKLFF
TRBJ2-7	-	TRBV5-1	CASSWAEGTYEQYF
TRBJ2-2	-	TRBV19	CASSTRTSSGTGELFF
TRBJ1-1	-	TRBV9	CASSPSGTGDTEAFF
TRBJ1-6	once	TRBV6-6	CASSYEQVYNSPLHF
TRBJ1-2	-	TRBV28	CASSLGQGNGYTF
TRBJ2-7	-	TRBV6-5	CASSYGPTSGSYEQYF
TRBJ2-3	-	TRBV5-1	CASSGGQGSTDTQYF
TRBJ1-4	-	TRBV5-1	CASSFWIGQGGENEKLFF
TRBJ2-2	-	TRBV2	CASSERQGGTGELFF
TRBJ1-5	once	TRBV28	CASSRTGPHGQPQHF